This T cell receptor (beta chain) was identified during a study of shared T cell receptors in the human thymus (dated by TCRdb to the early 2020s). General notes on the study: The study investigated the way shared, self-reactive T-cell receptor alpha chains are produced in the human thymus.

From cysteine to phenylalanine, the CDR3 is 10 amino acids long. Here the CDR3 DNA is all that survives: 30 bases in frame from base 1. CDR1 DFQATT and CDR2 SNEGSKA are derived from the germline V gene (reference sequence). Library preparation was by the immunoSEQ multiplex PCR assay. Held by TCRdb, this immuneACCESS table contains in-frame sequences only and omits some clones. Under half of the omission traces to an unresolved V gene where checked; the cause of the rest is unknown. The sample profile shows hundreds of thousands of clones; 80% to 90% of them were found once. Together, the top ten hold around 0.0094% of the sample. Comments on this clone: Its antigen is unknown. The junction differs from germline at one of its ends, possibly a read error.

The same sample was also used in a study of human thymus T cells. Looking at the second paper: The donors were immunologically healthy infants in Finland who had open corrective cardiac surgery for congenital heart defects. The thymus tissue came from surgical resects taken out during corrective cardiac surgery. Biased V and J gene segment usage appeared to be present in both thymic and peripheral blood repertoires. The related research reported highly overlapping thymic TCR repertoires among unrelated individuals. TCR alpha and beta repertoires from roughly eight infant thymus samples and four related peripheral blood samples were characterized in the study. Donor ages ranging from 7 to 244 days were recorded, and about six male and a couple of female infants were included in the cohort. Thymocytes were freed from the tissue by mechanical means and kept at -70 degrees C as pellets of roughly 8.5-31 million cells. A QIAsymphony instrument was used to extract genomic DNA from the frozen cell pellets. The immunoSEQ multiplex PCR assay was used to amplify the TCRB and TCRAD loci from a standardized quantity of quality-controlled genomic DNA. The amplicons spanned the V(D)J region and were long enough to cover the CDR3 and allow V and J genes to be identified. The amplicons were sequenced on an Illumina platform via the commercial immunoSEQ service. Corrections for primer bias and sequencing errors followed previously described methods, while TCRAD and TCRB definitions were based on the IMGT database. immunoSEQ Analyzer 3.0 and VDJTools were used for repertoire analysis, which covered basic statistics, V/J segment usage, diversity estimates, rarefaction and pairwise overlap. Diversity was estimated with Chao1, ChaoE, Efron-Thisted, Shannon and inverse Simpson indices, and also on datasets down-sampled to the smallest sample. Repertoire overlap was determined by strict matching of CDR3 nucleotide sequence, V gene and J gene, and Jaccard-based multidimensional scaling clustering was applied. On average, roughly 850,000 unique TCRB clonotypes were obtained from thymus samples, compared with 75,000 to 90,000 from blood samples.

The chain is encoded by TRBV20-1 joined to TRBJ1-6; TRBD1 might be the D gene, on 5 matching bases. This sequence originates from a girl less than two years old with a congenital heart defect. Donor details come from another sample of the same person, matched by shared clones. Input material: thymocytes. The CDR3 region has the sequence CSASTGIVDF. The DNA sequence is TGCAGTGCTAGTACAGGAATCGTGGACTTT.